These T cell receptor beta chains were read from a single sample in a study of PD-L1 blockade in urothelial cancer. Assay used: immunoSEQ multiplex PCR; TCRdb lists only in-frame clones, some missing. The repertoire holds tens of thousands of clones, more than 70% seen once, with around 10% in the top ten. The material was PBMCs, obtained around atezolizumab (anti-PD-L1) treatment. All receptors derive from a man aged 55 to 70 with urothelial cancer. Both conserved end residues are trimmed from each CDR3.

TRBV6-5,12,ASSSGTLAYEQY
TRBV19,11,ASNNRTGRGYT
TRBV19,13,ASSFRRGLEETQY
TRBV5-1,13,ASSAPGQVSYEQY
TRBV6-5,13,ASRAGTGGRQPQH
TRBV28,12,ASTKSGGNQPQH
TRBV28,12,ASSSPGGTYGYT
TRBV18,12,ASSDLAGAGEQY
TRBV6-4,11,ASSRGGNSPLH
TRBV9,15,ASSAGQGAGYEETQY
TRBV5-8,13,ASSEPGRGLNEQY
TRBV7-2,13,ASSLVTAGPYEQY
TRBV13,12,ASSLGEATGELF
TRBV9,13,ASSVQGQGMNEQF
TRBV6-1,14,ASSEISRDRGSGYT
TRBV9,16,ASSVGTSGRTGANVLT
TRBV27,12,ASSSGLAGWEQF
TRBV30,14,ACTDRGRRSNQPQH
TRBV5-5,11,ASSPGLYNEQF
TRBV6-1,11,ASSEFPSYEQY
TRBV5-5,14,ASSLEDSASTDTQY
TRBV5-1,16,ASSSTSGRDSSYNEQF
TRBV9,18,ASSVAWTGHRDSGANVLT
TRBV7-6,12,ASSLAGEADTQY
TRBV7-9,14,ASSSGQGDGIGELF
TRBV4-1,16,ASSQENEPTRRNSPLH